What follows are 9 T cell receptor beta chains derived from one specimen sequenced in a study of vaccination and CD4 T cells after COVID-19. Sample treatment: roughly 11-day PBMC culture with coronavirus spike peptide pools or control peptides (ViraFEST assay). Their specific antigens are unknown. At the Johns Hopkins FTIC core, DNA taken from cultured CD4+ T cells was sequenced by way of the Oncomine TCR Beta short-read assay. TCRdb re-derived calls from the PCR reads in MiXCR, one entry per CDR3 protein. The sample yields around 14,000 distinct CDR3 sequences, around 53% seen once. The sequenced sample consisted of CD4+ T cells from blood, cultured in vitro. These receptor sequences come from a human donor who had recovered from COVID-19.

This clonotype was seen a single time. The rearrangement links TRBV12-3 or TRBV12-4 to TRBJ1-2, with D tentatively TRBD1 (5 bases). V lost 10 bases and J 7 bases, leaving 16 bases between the germline ends. The CDR3 sequence is 12 residues long. The CDR3 sequence: CATSDRGGGYTF. In DNA, the CDR3 is TGTGCCACCTCAGACAGAGGTGGTGGCTACACCTTC.

This sequence joins TRBV7-9 and TRBJ1-6, with 7 bases identical to TRBD1. The ends lost 2 bases at V and 0 bases at J; junction bases unmatched: 7. The germline V gene has CDR1 SEHNR and CDR2 FQNEAQ (reference sequence). This CDR3 comprises 18 residues. CDR3 bases: TGTGCCAGCAGCTTAATATCAGGGGGAAGCTCCTATAATTCACCCCTCCACTTT. It encodes CASSLISGGSSYNSPLHF.

The chain combines TRBV25-1 with TRBJ1-1; D is unclear. The ends were cut back, 3 bases at V and 0 bases at J, with 5 bases in the middle. The CDR3 has 13 amino acids. CDR1 and CDR2 from the germline V gene are MGHDK and SYGVNS. CDR3 sequence (DNA): TGTGCCAGCAGTGATAGGGTGAACACTGAAGCTTTCTTT. Protein sequence: CASSDRVNTEAFF.

The chain has TRBV5-1 and TRBJ1-2; D remains ambiguous. The V gene lost 3 bases and the J gene lost 5 bases, with 14 bases spanning the gap. Germline V gene data show CDR1 as SGHRS and CDR2 as YFSETQ. The CDR3 is 14 residues long. CDR3 sequence reads: CASSSGEFRYGYTF. For the CDR3, the DNA is TGCGCCAGCAGCTCCGGTGAATTCCGATATGGCTACACCTTC.

This clonotype was seen more than once but under ten times. J is TRBJ1-2 and V is TRBV20-1, with D unclear. With 2 bases removed from V and 3 bases from J, the gap between germline ends came to 4 bases. The length of the CDR3 is 11 residues. In germline, CDR1 is DFQATT, CDR2 SNEGSKA (reference sequence). Written as DNA, the CDR3 is TGCAGTGCTAGACAGGACTATGGCTACACCTTC. It is translated as CSARQDYGYTF.

The V and J genes are TRBV6-1 and TRBJ2-7, with D tentatively TRBD1 (6 bases). This CDR3 has 15 amino acids. The germline V gene has CDR1 MNHNS and CDR2 SASEGT. The V end lost 3 bases, the J end lost 2 bases, and 14 bases lay between the germline ends. As DNA, the CDR3 is TGTGCCAGCAGTGACAAAGAAGGGGGTACCTACGAGCAGTACTTC. Its translation: CASSDKEGGTYEQYF.

V is TRBV20-1 and J is TRBJ2-3; 10 positions match TRBD2. The CDR3 runs 15 residues. Trimming took 6 bases from V and 0 from J; bases not matched to a gene: 6. CDR1 DFQATT and CDR2 SNEGSKA come from the germline V gene (reference sequence). CDR3 region: CSAQGSGGSTDTQYF. CDR3 sequence (DNA): TGCAGTGCCCAGGGTAGCGGGGGGAGCACAGATACGCAGTATTTT.

The rearrangement joins TRBV7-2 to TRBJ2-3; a weak D match, TRBD1 (6 bases). The CDR3 totals 15 residues. Trimming left V 2 bases short and J 1 base short, with 10 bases between. Germline V gene sequence: CDR1 SGHTA, CDR2 FQGNSA. The chain's CDR3 is CASSLIRGRTDTQYF. The CDR3 nucleotides are TGTGCCAGCAGCTTAATCAGGGGCCGCACAGATACGCAGTATTTT.

This clonotype occurred a few times. The chain employs TRBV21-1 and TRBJ1-5; TRBD1 is the table's D call and was not checked against the DNA. TRBV21-1 has pseudogene status. The CDR3 consists of 17 residues. CDR3 DNA sequence: TGTGCCAGCAGCCCCGGACGGGGTCCCCCGACCGATCAGCCCCAGCATTTT. Its translation is CASSPGRGPPTDQPQHF.